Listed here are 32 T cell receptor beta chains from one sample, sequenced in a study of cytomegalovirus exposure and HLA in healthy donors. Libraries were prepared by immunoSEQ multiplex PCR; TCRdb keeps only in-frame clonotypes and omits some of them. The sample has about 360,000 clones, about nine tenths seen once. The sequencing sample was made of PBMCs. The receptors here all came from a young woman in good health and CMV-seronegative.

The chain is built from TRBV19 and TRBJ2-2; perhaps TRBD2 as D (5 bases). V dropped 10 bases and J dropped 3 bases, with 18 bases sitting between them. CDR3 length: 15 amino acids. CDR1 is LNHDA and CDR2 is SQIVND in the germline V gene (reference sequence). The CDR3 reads CATTPRGYDTGELFF. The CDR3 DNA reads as TGTGCCACTACCCCTCGAGGGTATGACACCGGGGAGCTGTTTTTT.

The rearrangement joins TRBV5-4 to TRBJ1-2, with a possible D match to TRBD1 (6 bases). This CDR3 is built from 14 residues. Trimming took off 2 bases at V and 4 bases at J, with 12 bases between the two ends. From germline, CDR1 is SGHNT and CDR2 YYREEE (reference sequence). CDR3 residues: CASSFRGATYGYTF. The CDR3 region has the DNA TGTGCCAGCAGCTTCAGGGGCGCAACCTATGGCTACACCTTC.

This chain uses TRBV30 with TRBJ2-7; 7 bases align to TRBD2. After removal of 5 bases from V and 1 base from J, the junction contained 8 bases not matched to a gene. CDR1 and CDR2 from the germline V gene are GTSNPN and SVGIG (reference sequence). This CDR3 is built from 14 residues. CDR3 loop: CAWAGGGASYEQYF. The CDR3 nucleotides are TGTGCCTGGGCGGGCGGGGGAGCTTCCTACGAGCAGTACTTC.

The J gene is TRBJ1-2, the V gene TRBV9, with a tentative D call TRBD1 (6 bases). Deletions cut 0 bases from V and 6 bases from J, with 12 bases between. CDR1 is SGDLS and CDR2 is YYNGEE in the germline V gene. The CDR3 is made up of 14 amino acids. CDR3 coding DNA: TGTGCCAGCAGCGTAGAACGGGGGGCAGATGGCTACACCTTC. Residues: CASSVERGADGYTF.

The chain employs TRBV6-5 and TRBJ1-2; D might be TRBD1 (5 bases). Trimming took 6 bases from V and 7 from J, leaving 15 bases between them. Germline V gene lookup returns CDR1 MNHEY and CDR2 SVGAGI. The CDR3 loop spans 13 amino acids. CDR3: CASSFRSGGGYTF. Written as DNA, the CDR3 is TGTGCCAGCAGCTTTAGGTCGGGGGGTGGCTACACCTTC.

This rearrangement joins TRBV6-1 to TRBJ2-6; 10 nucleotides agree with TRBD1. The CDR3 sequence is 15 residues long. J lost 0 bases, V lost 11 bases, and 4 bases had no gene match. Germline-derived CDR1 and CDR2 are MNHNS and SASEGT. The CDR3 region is CALRTGGSGANVLTF. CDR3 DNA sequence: TGTGCCCTCCGGACAGGGGGCTCTGGGGCCAACGTCCTGACTTTC.

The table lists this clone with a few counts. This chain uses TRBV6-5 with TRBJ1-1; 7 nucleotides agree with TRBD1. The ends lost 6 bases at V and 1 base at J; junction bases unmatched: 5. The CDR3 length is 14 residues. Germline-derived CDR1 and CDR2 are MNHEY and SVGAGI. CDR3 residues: CASRSQGTNTEAFF. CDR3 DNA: TGTGCCAGCAGGTCACAGGGGACGAACACTGAAGCTTTCTTT.

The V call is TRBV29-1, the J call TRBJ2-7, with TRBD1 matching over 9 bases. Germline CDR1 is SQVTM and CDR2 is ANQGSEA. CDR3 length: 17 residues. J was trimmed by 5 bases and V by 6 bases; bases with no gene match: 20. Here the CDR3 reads CSVPGAEGGQGWNEQYF. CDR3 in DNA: TGCAGCGTCCCGGGGGCTGAGGGGGGACAGGGTTGGAACGAGCAGTACTTC.

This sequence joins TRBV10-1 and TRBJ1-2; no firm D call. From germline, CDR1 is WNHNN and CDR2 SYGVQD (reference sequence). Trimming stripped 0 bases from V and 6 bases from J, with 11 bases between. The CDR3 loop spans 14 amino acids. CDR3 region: CASSESGRFDGYTF. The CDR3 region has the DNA TGCGCCAGCAGTGAGTCGGGGAGGTTTGATGGCTACACCTTC.

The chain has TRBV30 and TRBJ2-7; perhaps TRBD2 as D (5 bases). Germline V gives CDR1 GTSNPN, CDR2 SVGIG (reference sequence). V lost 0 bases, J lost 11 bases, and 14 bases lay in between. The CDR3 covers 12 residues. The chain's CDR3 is CAWSVLGDMEYF. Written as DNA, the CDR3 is TGTGCCTGGAGTGTACTCGGGGATATGGAGTACTTC. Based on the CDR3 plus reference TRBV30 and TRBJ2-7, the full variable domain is SQTIHQWPATLVQPVGSPLSLECTVEGTSNPNLYWYRQAAGRGLQLLFYSVGIGQISSEVPQNLSASRPQDRQFILSSKKLLLSDSGFYLCAWSVLGDMEYFGPGTRLTVT.

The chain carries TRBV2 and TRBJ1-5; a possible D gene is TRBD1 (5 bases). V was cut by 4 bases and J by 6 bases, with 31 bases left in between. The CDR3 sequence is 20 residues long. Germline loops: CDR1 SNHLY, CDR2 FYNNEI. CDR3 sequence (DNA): TGTGCCAGCAGTGGGTCCCTCCTTGCGCTGCGGGGCGCGGGGGGTCAGCCCCAGCATTTT. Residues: CASSGSLLALRGAGGQPQHF.

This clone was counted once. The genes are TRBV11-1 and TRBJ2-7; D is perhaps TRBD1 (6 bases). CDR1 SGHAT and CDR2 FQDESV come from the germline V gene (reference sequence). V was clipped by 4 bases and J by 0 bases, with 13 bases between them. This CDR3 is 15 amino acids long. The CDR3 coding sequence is TGTGCCAGCAGCTACCTCACAGGGACCTCCTACGAGCAGTACTTC. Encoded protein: CASSYLTGTSYEQYF.

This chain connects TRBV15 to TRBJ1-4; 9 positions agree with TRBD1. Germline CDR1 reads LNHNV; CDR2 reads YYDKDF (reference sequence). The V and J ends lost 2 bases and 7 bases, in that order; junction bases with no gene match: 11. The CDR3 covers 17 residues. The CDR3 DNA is TGTGCCACCAGCAGAACGGGACAGGGTAGCATCCCTGAAAAACTGTTTTTT. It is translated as CATSRTGQGSIPEKLFF.

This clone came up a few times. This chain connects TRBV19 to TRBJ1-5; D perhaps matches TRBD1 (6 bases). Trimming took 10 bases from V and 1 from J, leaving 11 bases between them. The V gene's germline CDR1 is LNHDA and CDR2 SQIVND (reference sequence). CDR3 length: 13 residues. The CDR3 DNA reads TGTGCCACCAAAGACAGGAGCAATCAGCCCCAGCATTTT. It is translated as CATKDRSNQPQHF.

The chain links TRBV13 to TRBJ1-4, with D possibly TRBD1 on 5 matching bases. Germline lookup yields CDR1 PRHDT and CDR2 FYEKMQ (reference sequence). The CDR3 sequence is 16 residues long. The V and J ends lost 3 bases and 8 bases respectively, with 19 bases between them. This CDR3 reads CASSLTLELEGEKLFF. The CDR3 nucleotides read TGTGCCAGCAGCTTGACCCTGGAGCTGGAGGGGGAAAAACTGTTTTTT.

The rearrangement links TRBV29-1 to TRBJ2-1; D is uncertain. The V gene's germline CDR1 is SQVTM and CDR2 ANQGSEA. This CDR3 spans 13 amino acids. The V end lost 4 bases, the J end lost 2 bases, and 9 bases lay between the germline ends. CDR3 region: CSVVRPTYNEQFF. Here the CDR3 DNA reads TGCAGCGTTGTGAGGCCCACCTACAATGAGCAGTTCTTC.

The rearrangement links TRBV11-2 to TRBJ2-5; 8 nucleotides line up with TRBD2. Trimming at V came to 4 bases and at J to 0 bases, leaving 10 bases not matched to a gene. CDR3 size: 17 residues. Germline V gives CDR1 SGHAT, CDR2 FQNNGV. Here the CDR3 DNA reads TGTGCCAGCAGCTCCTACGGGGGGGCCCCTTACCAAGAGACCCAGTACTTC. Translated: CASSSYGGAPYQETQYF.

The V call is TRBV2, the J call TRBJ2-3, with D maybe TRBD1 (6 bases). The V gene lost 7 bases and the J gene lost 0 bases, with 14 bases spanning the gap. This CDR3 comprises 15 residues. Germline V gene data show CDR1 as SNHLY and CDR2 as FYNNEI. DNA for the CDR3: TGTGCCAGCAAGCTTGACAGGACTAGCACAGATACGCAGTATTTT. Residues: CASKLDRTSTDTQYF.

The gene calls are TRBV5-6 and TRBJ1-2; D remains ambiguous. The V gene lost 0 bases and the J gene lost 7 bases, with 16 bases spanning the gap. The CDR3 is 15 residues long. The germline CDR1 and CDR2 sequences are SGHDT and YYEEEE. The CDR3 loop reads CASSLALPGDFGYTF. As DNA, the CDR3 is TGTGCCAGCAGCTTGGCTCTGCCGGGAGATTTTGGCTACACCTTC.

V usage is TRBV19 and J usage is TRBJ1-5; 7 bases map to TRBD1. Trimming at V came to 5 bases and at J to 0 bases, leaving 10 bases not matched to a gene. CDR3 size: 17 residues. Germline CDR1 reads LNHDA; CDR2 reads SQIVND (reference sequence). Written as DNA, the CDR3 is TGTGCCAGTAGTCGGGGATCGACAGGGATTAGCAATCAGCCCCAGCATTTT. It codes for CASSRGSTGISNQPQHF.

The CDR3: CASSQDPTGVNQPQHF. DNA for the CDR3: TGCGCCAGCAGCCAAGACCCCACAGGGGTTAATCAGCCCCAGCATTTT. This chain connects TRBV4-1 to TRBJ1-5, with 7 bases lining up with TRBD1. The germline V gene encodes CDR1 MGHRA and CDR2 YSYEKL. This CDR3 has 16 amino acids. The trim removed 0 bases at V and 4 bases at J, leaving 6 bases unmatched.

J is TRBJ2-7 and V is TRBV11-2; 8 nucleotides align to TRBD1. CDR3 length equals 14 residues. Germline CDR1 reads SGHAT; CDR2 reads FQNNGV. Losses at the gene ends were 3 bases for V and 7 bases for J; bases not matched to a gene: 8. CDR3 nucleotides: TGTGCCAGCAGCTTGGGGACAGGCATTCGGGAGCAGTACTTC. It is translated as CASSLGTGIREQYF.

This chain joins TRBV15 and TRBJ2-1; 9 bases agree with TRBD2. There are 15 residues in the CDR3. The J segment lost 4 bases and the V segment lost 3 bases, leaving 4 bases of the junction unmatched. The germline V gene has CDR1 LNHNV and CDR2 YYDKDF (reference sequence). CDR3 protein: CATSSRLAGYNEQFF. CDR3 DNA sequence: TGTGCCACCAGCAGCCGGCTAGCGGGATACAATGAGCAGTTCTTC.

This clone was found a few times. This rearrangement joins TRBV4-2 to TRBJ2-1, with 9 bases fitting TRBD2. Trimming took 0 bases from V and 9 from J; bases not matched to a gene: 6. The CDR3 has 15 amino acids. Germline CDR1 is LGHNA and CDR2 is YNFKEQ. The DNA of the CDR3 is TGTGCCAGCAGCCAAGATTTGCTAGCGGGGAGTGAGCAGTTCTTC. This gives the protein CASSQDLLAGSEQFF.

CDR3 protein: CASSSGLAGASYNEQFF. The CDR3 DNA follows: TGTGCCAGCAGTTCTGGACTAGCGGGGGCCAGCTACAATGAGCAGTTCTTC. This sequence joins TRBV28 and TRBJ2-1; 13 bases map to TRBD2. There are 17 residues in the CDR3. In germline, CDR1 is MDHEN, CDR2 SYDVKM. V lost 4 bases and J lost 3; bases outside the gene matches: 6.

The CDR3 region is CASSLRGGLSSTDTQYF. CDR3 in DNA: TGTGCCAGCAGCCTGCGGGGGGGACTATCTAGCACAGATACGCAGTATTTT. This rearrangement joins TRBV11-2 to TRBJ2-3; 9 bases are shared with TRBD2. Germline assignment: CDR1 SGHAT and CDR2 FQNNGV. The CDR3 totals 17 residues. J lost 0 bases, V lost 5 bases, and 9 bases had no gene match.

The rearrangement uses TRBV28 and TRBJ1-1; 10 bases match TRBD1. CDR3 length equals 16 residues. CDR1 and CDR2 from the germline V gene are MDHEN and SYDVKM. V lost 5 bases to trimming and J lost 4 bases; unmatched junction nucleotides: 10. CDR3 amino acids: CASSLGTGVGGTEAFF. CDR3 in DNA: TGTGCCAGCAGTCTCGGGACAGGGGTAGGGGGCACTGAAGCTTTCTTT. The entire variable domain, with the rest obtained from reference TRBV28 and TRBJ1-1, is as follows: DVKVTQSSRYLVKRTGEKVFLECVQDMDHENMFWYRQDPGLGLRLIYFSYDVKMKEKGDIPEGYSVSREKKERFSLILESASTNQTSMYLCASSLGTGVGGTEAFFGQGTRLTVV.

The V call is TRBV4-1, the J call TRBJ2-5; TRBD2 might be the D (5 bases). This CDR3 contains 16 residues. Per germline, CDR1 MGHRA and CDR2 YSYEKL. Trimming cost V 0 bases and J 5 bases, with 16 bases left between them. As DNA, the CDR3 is TGCGCCAGCAGCCAAGAGAATCGACCGGGCGGGGAGACCCAGTACTTC. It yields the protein CASSQENRPGGETQYF.

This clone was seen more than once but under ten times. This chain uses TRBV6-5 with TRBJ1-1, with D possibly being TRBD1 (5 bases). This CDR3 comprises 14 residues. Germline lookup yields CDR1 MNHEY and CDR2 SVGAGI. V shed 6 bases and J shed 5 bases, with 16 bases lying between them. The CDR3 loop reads CASRMTVRGTEAFF. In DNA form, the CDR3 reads TGTGCCAGCAGGATGACAGTACGGGGGACTGAAGCTTTCTTT.

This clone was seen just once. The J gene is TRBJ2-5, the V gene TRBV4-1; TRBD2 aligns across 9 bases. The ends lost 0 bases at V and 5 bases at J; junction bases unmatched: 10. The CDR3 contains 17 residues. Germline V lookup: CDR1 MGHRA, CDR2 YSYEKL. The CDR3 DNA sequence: TGCGCCAGCAGCCAAGATCTCGGGGCGGGGGGGCACGAGACCCAGTACTTC. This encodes CASSQDLGAGGHETQYF.

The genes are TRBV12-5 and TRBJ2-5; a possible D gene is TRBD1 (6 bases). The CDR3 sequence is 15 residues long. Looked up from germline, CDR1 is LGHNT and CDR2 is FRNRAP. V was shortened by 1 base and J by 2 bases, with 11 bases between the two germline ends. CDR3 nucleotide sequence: TGTGCTAGTGGTTTGGGGACAGACACTCAAGAGACCCAGTACTTC. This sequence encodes CASGLGTDTQETQYF.

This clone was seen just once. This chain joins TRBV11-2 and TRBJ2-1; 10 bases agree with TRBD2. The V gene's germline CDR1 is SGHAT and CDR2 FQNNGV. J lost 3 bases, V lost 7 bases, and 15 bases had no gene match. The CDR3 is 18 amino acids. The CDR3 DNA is TGTGCCAGCACCTACCTCGGGCTAGCGGGAGACAACTACAATGAGCAGTTCTTC. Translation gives CASTYLGLAGDNYNEQFF.